These 2 T cell receptor beta chains were all obtained from the same sample, sequenced in a study of CD8 T cells in ankylosing spondylitis. TCRdb passed the 5' RACE reads through MiXCR, listing each CDR3 protein once. Here the sample spans approximately 200,000 distinct CDR3 sequences, over 10% being singletons. The sample taken for sequencing was blood, either unsorted or a sorted T cell fraction (not recorded which). These receptor sequences come from a male donor with ankylosing spondylitis or in good health (not recorded which).

The chain employs TRBV2 and TRBJ1-1, with D unresolved. Germline assignment: CDR1 SNHLY and CDR2 FYNNEI. With 3 bases removed from V and 6 bases from J, the gap between germline ends came to 11 bases. This CDR3 is built from 13 residues. Written as DNA, the CDR3 is TGTGCCAGCAGTGACACTTTGACCCCTGAAGCTTTCTTT. Encoded protein: CASSDTLTPEAFF.

This chain uses TRBV28 with TRBJ2-6; D remains ambiguous. Deletions cut 3 bases from V and 0 bases from J, with 9 bases between. Per germline, CDR1 MDHEN and CDR2 SYDVKM. This CDR3 region has 16 residues. The CDR3 nucleotides read TGTGCCAGCAGTTTTGCGTCGGGCTCTGGGGCCAACGTCCTGACTTTC. Protein sequence: CASSFASGSGANVLTF.